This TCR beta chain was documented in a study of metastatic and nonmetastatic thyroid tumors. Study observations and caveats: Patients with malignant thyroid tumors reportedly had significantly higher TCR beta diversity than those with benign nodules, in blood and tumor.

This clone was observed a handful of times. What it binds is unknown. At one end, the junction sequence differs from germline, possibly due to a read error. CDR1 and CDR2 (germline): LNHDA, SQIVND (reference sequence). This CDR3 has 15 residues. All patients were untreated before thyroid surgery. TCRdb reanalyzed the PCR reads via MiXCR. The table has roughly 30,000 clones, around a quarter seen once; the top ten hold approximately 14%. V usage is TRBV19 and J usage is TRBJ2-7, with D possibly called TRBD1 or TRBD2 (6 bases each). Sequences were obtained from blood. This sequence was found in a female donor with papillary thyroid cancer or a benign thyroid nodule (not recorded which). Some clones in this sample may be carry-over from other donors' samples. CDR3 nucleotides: TGTGCCAATAGTATAGCGGACAGCACATCTTACGAGCAGTACTTC. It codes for CANSIADSTSYEQYF.